This T cell receptor (beta chain) was obtained from a study of blood T cell repertoires in COVID-19. As for the study in general: Sources were T cells, B-cell-depleted T cells, or PBMCs; the material itself was cDNA or gDNA.

The CDR3 spans 15 residues. The germline V and J ends were trimmed by 4 bases and 0 bases, with 11 bases remaining between them. The germline CDR1 and CDR2 sequences are SGHRS and YFSETQ. Authors' data handling: The authors estimated nucleated cell counts from reference gene primer amplification. The table came from immunoSEQ multiplex PCR; TCRdb's copy has only in-frame clones and leaves some out. Clone size and the V and J calls come from that table; the DNA yielded D and trimming. The sample holds 200,000 or so clones, approximately 83% seen once. This TCR was sampled from a human donor with active or convalescent COVID-19. The donor label of this sample is uncertain. The chain employs TRBV5-1 and TRBJ2-1; D perhaps matches TRBD2 (5 bases). The sequenced material came from peripheral blood. The CDR3 here is CASSQTSSSYNEQFF. The CDR3 DNA reads as TGCGCCAGCAGCCAAACTAGTAGCTCCTACAATGAGCAGTTCTTC. Using reference TRBV5-1 and TRBJ2-1 for the parts outside the CDR3, the full variable domain is KAGVTQTPRYLIKTRGQQVTLSCSPISGHRSVSWYQQTPGQGLQFLFEYFSETQRNKGNFPGRFSGRQFSNSRSEMNVSTLELGDSALYLCASSQTSSSYNEQFFGPGTRLTVL.